This T cell receptor (beta chain) was profiled in a study of a mutant IDH1 vaccine in newly diagnosed glioma. Germline assignment: CDR1 SEHNR and CDR2 FQNEAQ (reference sequence). The CDR3 runs to 13 residues. The trim removed 1 base at V and 4 bases at J, leaving 0 bases unmatched. Regarding this clone: The antigen is undetermined.

Time point specified: week 35, safety follow-up. Alongside topical imiquimod, each dose of vaccine comprised 300 ug of mutant IDH1 20-mer peptide. Each astrocytoma in the donors was new, WHO grade 3 or 4, IDH1-mutant and ATRX-lost. Repertoires were generated with immunoSEQ multiplex PCR, while TCRdb's copy carries only in-frame clones and drops some. The data hold 50,000 to 75,000 clones, with 74% observed a single time. The receptor was isolated from a man between 45 and 60 years old with glioma. The rearrangement links TRBV7-9 to TRBJ1-2, with TRBD1 identical over 7 bases. The source material was PBMCs, sampled from a glioma patient whose treatment included an IDH1 peptide vaccine. In DNA form, the CDR3 reads TGTGCCAGCAGCTTAGGGGACAGCTATGGCTACACCTTC. Encoded protein: CASSLGDSYGYTF.